Listed below are T cell receptor beta chains from one sample, sequenced in a study of cytomegalovirus exposure and HLA in healthy donors. Sequencing was performed with immunoSEQ multiplex PCR; in TCRdb, only in-frame clones are kept and a portion is missing. The sample lists under 200,000 clones, over 80% occurring once. Sequencing input: PBMCs. The receptor source for this set is a male donor in good health and CMV-seropositive. CDR3s include the opening cysteine and the closing phenylalanine or tryptophan. A D gene is named only where the DNA matches it firmly. Only part of the rows carry a size: once, few, many, or a class if the clone is expanded.

v_call,d_call,clone_size,j_call,cdr3_aa,cdr3_nt
TRBV27,TRBD2,.,TRBJ2-1,CASSLIWMRRESSYNEQFF,TGTGCCAGCAGTTTGATATGGATGCGGCGGGAGAGCTCCTACAATGAGCAGTTCTTC
TRBV11-2,.,.,TRBJ2-5,CASSPGQNDQETQYF,TGTGCCAGCAGCCCGGGACAAAACGACCAAGAGACCCAGTACTTC
TRBV7-9,TRBD2,once,TRBJ2-5,CASSLVPGGGVQETQYF,TGTGCCAGCAGTTTAGTACCCGGGGGGGGCGTCCAAGAGACCCAGTACTTC
TRBV4-3,.,.,TRBJ2-7,CASSQDLASGAYEQYF,TGCGCCAGCAGCCAAGATCTCGCTTCGGGAGCCTACGAGCAGTACTTC
TRBV10-3,TRBD1,.,TRBJ1-1,CAISPGTGLPNTEAFF,TGTGCCATCAGTCCCGGGACAGGGCTTCCTAACACTGAAGCTTTCTTT
TRBV27,.,once,TRBJ1-2,CASSPGTLEGYGYTF,TGTGCCAGCAGTCCCGGGACTCTTGAGGGCTATGGCTACACCTTC
TRBV18,TRBD1,.,TRBJ2-3,CASSPPGTGGRGTQYF,TGTGCCAGCTCACCACCCGGGACAGGGGGCCGCGGTACGCAGTATTTT
TRBV29-1,TRBD2,.,TRBJ2-7,CSVRASGRVYEQYF,TGCAGCGTTCGCGCTAGCGGGAGGGTCTACGAGCAGTACTTC
TRBV6-6,TRBD1,few,TRBJ2-7,CASSRVRDRGYEQYF,TGTGCCAGCAGCCGAGTCCGGGACAGGGGCTACGAGCAGTACTTC
TRBV5-1,.,.,TRBJ2-3,CASRLALAADTQYF,TGCGCCAGCAGGCTAGCCCTGGCGGCAGATACGCAGTATTTT
TRBV7-6,TRBD1,.,TRBJ2-1,CASSGPGQEHNEQFF,TGTGCCAGCAGTGGGCCGGGACAGGAACACAATGAGCAGTTCTTC
TRBV19,TRBD1,once,TRBJ1-4,CASSNGQGATNEKLFF,TGTGCCAGTAGTAACGGACAGGGGGCAACTAATGAAAAACTGTTTTTT
TRBV5-1,.,.,TRBJ2-2,CASSGGSQVAGELFF,TGCGCCAGCAGCGGAGGTAGCCAGGTAGCCGGGGAGCTGTTTTTT
TRBV9,.,few,TRBJ1-1,CASSDKAGGNTEAFF,TGTGCCAGCAGCGATAAGGCCGGAGGGAACACTGAAGCTTTCTTT
TRBV9,.,few,TRBJ2-7,CASSQGSNEQYF,TGTGCCAGCAGTCAGGGTAGTAACGAGCAGTACTTC
TRBV28,.,once,TRBJ1-6,CASSRSSYNSPLHF,TGTGCCAGCAGCAGAAGCTCCTATAATTCACCCCTCCACTTT
TRBV28,TRBD1,.,TRBJ2-7,CASSRDRGAYEQYF,TGTGCCAGCAGTCGGGACAGGGGGGCGTACGAGCAGTACTTC
TRBV27,.,.,TRBJ2-3,CASRRTGFTDTQYF,TGTGCCAGCAGGAGAACAGGGTTCACAGATACGCAGTATTTT
TRBV7-2,TRBD2,.,TRBJ2-1,CASRRGLAGDNEQFF,TGTGCCAGCAGACGTGGACTAGCGGGAGACAATGAGCAGTTCTTC
TRBV9,.,once,TRBJ2-1,CASSVDRNEQFF,TGTGCCAGCAGCGTAGATCGGAATGAGCAGTTCTTC
TRBV27,.,.,TRBJ2-7,CATPPREFSYEQYF,TGTGCCACCCCCCCCAGGGAATTCTCCTACGAGCAGTACTTC
TRBV5-5,.,few,TRBJ2-1,CASSNGAGDYNEQFF,TGTGCCAGCAGCAATGGGGCAGGGGACTACAATGAGCAGTTCTTC
TRBV19,TRBD1,.,TRBJ1-1,CASSQGWTEAFF,TGTGCCAGTTCACAGGGGTGGACTGAAGCTTTCTTT
TRBV7-8,.,.,TRBJ2-1,CASSFKLYNEQFF,TGTGCCAGCAGCTTTAAGCTTTACAATGAGCAGTTCTTC
TRBV4-2,.,.,TRBJ2-2,CASSQPGLAANTGELFF,TGTGCCAGCAGCCAGCCGGGACTGGCAGCGAACACCGGGGAGCTGTTTTTT
TRBV6-1,TRBD1,few,TRBJ2-7,CASSVQRDRGAYEQYF,TGTGCCAGCAGTGTCCAGAGGGACAGGGGCGCCTACGAGCAGTACTTC
TRBV5-1,TRBD2,once,TRBJ2-7,CASRTSGSRSSYEQYF,TGCGCCAGCAGAACTAGCGGGAGTAGGAGCTCCTACGAGCAGTACTTC